Sequencing of this T cell receptor (beta chain) was carried out in a study of blood T cell repertoires in COVID-19. TCRdb's table, derived via immunoSEQ multiplex PCR, lists solely in-frame clones and lacks some. The profile shows roughly 360,000 clones, around 89% of them singletons. The CDR3 runs 14 residues. Trimming left V 3 bases short and J 9 bases short, with 15 bases between. Per germline, CDR1 LGHDT and CDR2 YNNKEL (reference sequence). This clonotype was obtained from a woman aged 25 to 45 with acute COVID-19. Sequencing was performed on PBMCs or T cells enriched from blood (not recorded which). The J gene is TRBJ1-5, the V gene TRBV3-1 (or the pseudogene TRBV3-2), with a possible D match to TRBD1 (5 bases). The CDR3 bases are TGTGCCAGCAGCCAGGGCCAGGGTATATCGCCCCAGCATTTT. It yields the protein CASSQGQGISPQHF.